In its sample, the clone carrying this T cell receptor (beta chain) was seen many times. The data originate from a study of blood T cell repertoires in COVID-19. Per the authors' pipeline: Researchers report that nucleated cell counts were estimated from reference gene primer amplification. The method was immunoSEQ multiplex PCR; TCRdb's version includes in-frame clones alone and lacks a portion of them. For V, J and clone size, that table is used; D and trimming come from the DNA. The table has about 190,000 clones, around 80% seen once. Participants were aged about 18 to 100 years from about two dozen US areas. Cohorts were assigned according to the clinical history that participants reported. The CDR3 sequence is 14 residues long. Trimming shortened V by 1 base and J by 2 bases, and 9 bases separated the two germline ends. Germline V gives CDR1 MDHEN, CDR2 SYDVKM.

Input material: PBMCs or T cells enriched from blood (not recorded which). The chain couples TRBV28 to TRBJ2-7; D gene uncertain. The clonotype was recovered from a woman in her forties or fifties who had recovered from COVID-19. The CDR3 nucleotides are TGTGCCAGCAGTTTATTACAGAACACCTACGAGCAGTACTTC. Residues: CASSLLQNTYEQYF.